Each of the 5 T cell receptor beta chains below was sequenced from the same sample in a study of T-cell reconstitution after alpha-beta-depleted transplantation in children. Unique molecular identifiers featured in how the TCRbeta library was prepared. TCRdb processed the PCR reads anew with MiXCR; each CDR3 protein has one entry. The sample includes 490,000 or so distinct CDR3 sequences, approximately 12% of them seen just once. The sample here was PBMCs from the stem cell graft donor, taken from the stem cell graft. These receptors originate from a human donor who donated a stem cell graft to a child with combined immunodeficiency.

This clonotype was counted ten times or more. This rearrangement joins TRBV29-1 to TRBJ1-1, with D possibly matching TRBD1 (5 bases). Trimming left V 2 bases short and J 4 bases short, with 17 bases between. From germline, CDR1 is SQVTM and CDR2 ANQGSEA. The CDR3 covers 15 residues. CDR3 in DNA: TGCAGCGTTGAATGGTCAGGCGCGGGGACCACTGAAGCTTTCTTT. It codes for CSVEWSGAGTTEAFF.

This clonotype was seen at least ten times. The rearrangement joins TRBV7-9 to TRBJ2-1, with D perhaps assigned TRBD1 or TRBD2 (6 bases each). The CDR3 sequence is 17 residues long. V was cut by 5 bases and J by 0 bases, with 17 bases left in between. CDR1 is SEHNR, CDR2 FQNEAQ, per germline (reference sequence). The CDR3: CASSGGPTSGSYNEQFF. The DNA for the CDR3 is TGTGCCAGCAGCGGGGGGCCGACTAGTGGCTCCTACAATGAGCAGTTCTTC.

V gene TRBV27 combines with J gene TRBJ2-1; D is perhaps TRBD1 (5 bases). The CDR3 runs to 15 residues. Deletions cut 7 bases from V and 10 bases from J, with 23 bases between. Germline CDR1 is MNHEY and CDR2 is SMNVEV (reference sequence). CDR3 sequence: CASTPRGAGWGEQFF. The CDR3 DNA is TGTGCCAGCACTCCCCGTGGGGCCGGATGGGGAGAGCAGTTCTTC.

This clonotype showed up just a few times. The chain carries TRBV11-2 and TRBJ2-1, with D possibly being TRBD2 (7 bases). The germline gives CDR1 SGHAT, CDR2 FQNNGV. V was clipped by 0 bases and J by 3 bases, with 12 bases between them. The CDR3 has 16 residues. CDR3 sequence: CASSLDAGAYYNEQFF. The CDR3 nucleotides are TGTGCCAGCAGCTTAGATGCGGGGGCGTACTACAATGAGCAGTTCTTC. Drawing the rest from reference TRBV11-2 and TRBJ2-1, the complete variable domain is EAGVAQSPRYKIIEKRQSVAFWCNPISGHATLYWYQQILGQGPKLLIQFQNNGVVDDSQLPKDRFSAERLKGVDSTLKIQPAKLEDSAVYLCASSLDAGAYYNEQFFGPGTRLTVL.

This clonotype was seen only a few times. The genes are TRBV10-2 and TRBJ1-6; D perhaps matches TRBD1 (5 bases). Trimming left V 4 bases short and J 5 bases short, with 9 bases between. From germline, CDR1 is WSHSY and CDR2 SAAADI. CDR3 length: 14 residues. The CDR3 spells CASSATVNNSPLHF. In DNA form, the CDR3 reads TGCGCCAGCAGTGCGACAGTTAATAATTCACCCCTCCACTTT.